The 8 T cell receptor beta chains presented below share a single source sample, sequenced in a study of blood T cell repertoires in COVID-19. Profiled with immunoSEQ multiplex PCR; TCRdb holds only in-frame clones, not every one. Altogether about 240,000 clones are present, about 90% being singletons, with the ten largest covering 6.2%. The source material was peripheral blood. These TCRs come from a man between 60 and 75 years old with acute or convalescent COVID-19.

This clone was recorded once. The rearrangement links TRBV5-1 to TRBJ1-5; D gene ambiguous. CDR1 is SGHRS, CDR2 YFSETQ, per germline. V lost 4 bases, J lost 3 bases, and 11 bases lay in between. This CDR3 spans 14 amino acids. The CDR3 sequence is CASSIDNLNQPQHF. In DNA, the CDR3 is TGCGCCAGCAGCATTGACAACCTCAATCAGCCCCAGCATTTT. Complete variable domain (other parts from reference TRBV5-1 and TRBJ1-5): KAGVTQTPRYLIKTRGQQVTLSCSPISGHRSVSWYQQTPGQGLQFLFEYFSETQRNKGNFPGRFSGRQFSNSRSEMNVSTLELGDSALYLCASSIDNLNQPQHFGDGTRLSIL.

This clone showed up just once. J is TRBJ2-7 and V is TRBV18; 7 nucleotides align to TRBD1. The V gene's germline CDR1 is KGHSH and CDR2 LQKENI. This CDR3 is built from 16 residues. V was clipped by 2 bases and J by 0 bases; unmatched bases: 7. The CDR3 loop reads CASSPSFRGTSYEQYF. The CDR3 DNA sequence: TGTGCCAGCTCACCATCCTTCAGGGGGACCTCCTACGAGCAGTACTTC.

The rearrangement joins TRBV18 to TRBJ2-7; 8 bases line up with TRBD1. Per germline, CDR1 KGHSH and CDR2 LQKENI. With V trimmed by 8 bases and J by 3 bases, 12 bases remained unmatched. The CDR3 consists of 15 residues. The CDR3 DNA reads TGTGCCAGCCGAGATGACAGGGGTACAAACTACGAGCAGTACTTC. This gives the protein CASRDDRGTNYEQYF.

The rearrangement links TRBV10-3 to TRBJ2-1; 11 positions agree with TRBD2. The CDR3 is 17 amino acids. Germline trimming cut 2 bases from V and 7 bases from J; bases unmatched to any gene: 10. Germline CDR1 ENHRY, CDR2 SYGVKD. CDR3 nucleotide sequence: TGTGCCATCAGTGAGGTAGCTAGCGGGAGGCAGGCTAATGAGCAGTTCTTC. As protein: CAISEVASGRQANEQFF.

The chain employs TRBV4-3 and TRBJ1-1, with 8 bases identical to TRBD1. The length of the CDR3 is 15 residues. J was trimmed by 0 bases and V by 2 bases; bases with no gene match: 2. The V gene's germline CDR1 is LGHNA and CDR2 YSLEER. The CDR3 region has the DNA TGCGCCAGCAGCCAACGGACAGGGATGAACACTGAAGCTTTCTTT. It codes for CASSQRTGMNTEAFF.

The chain couples TRBV4-1 to TRBJ1-6; 7 nucleotides line up with TRBD1. CDR3 length equals 14 residues. With V trimmed by 4 bases and J by 5 bases, 2 bases remained unmatched. In germline, CDR1 is MGHRA, CDR2 YSYEKL. DNA of the CDR3: TGCGCCAGCAGCCGGACAGGAGATAATTCACCCCTCCACTTT. This sequence encodes CASSRTGDNSPLHF.

This chain connects TRBV3-1 (or the pseudogene TRBV3-2) to TRBJ1-2; possible D gene TRBD1, 6 bases. Germline loops: CDR1 LGHDT, CDR2 YNNKEL (reference sequence). V was pared by 1 base and J by 5 bases, with 14 bases between. The CDR3 spans 15 residues. The CDR3: CASSQVGQLSYGYTF. Here the CDR3 DNA reads TGTGCCAGCAGCCAAGTCGGACAGCTTTCTTATGGCTACACCTTC.

This chain connects TRBV27 to TRBJ2-1, with 9 nucleotides matching TRBD1. The CDR3 has 17 residues. V lost 6 bases, J lost 0 bases, and 9 bases stayed unmatched. CDR1 is MNHEY, CDR2 SMNVEV, per germline (reference sequence). CDR3 sequence reads: CASRPLGQGSSYNEQFF. CDR3 coding DNA: TGTGCCAGCAGGCCCCTCGGACAGGGGAGCTCCTACAATGAGCAGTTCTTC.